Included here is one T cell receptor (beta chain) sequence, with context. Assay: immunoSEQ multiplex PCR; the TCRdb copy retains only in-frame clones and omits some. The table shows approximately 280,000 clones, with under 90% occurring only once. This entry belongs to a study of blood T cell repertoires in COVID-19. Looked up from germline, CDR1 is GTSNPN and CDR2 is SVGIG (reference sequence). Trimming pared 5 bases from V and 2 bases from J, leaving 16 bases between. The CDR3 spans 15 residues. Self-reported history from a screening survey and questionnaire set each donor's cohort. This receptor was taken from a woman in her sixties who had recovered from COVID-19. Sequencing was performed on PBMCs or T cells enriched from blood (not recorded which). This sequence joins TRBV30 and TRBJ2-1; possible D gene TRBD2, 5 bases. The CDR3 DNA follows: TGTGCCTGGGGACTCGACACCGCTACCTACAATGAGCAGTTCTTC. Encoded protein: CAWGLDTATYNEQFF. Filled out from reference TRBV30 and TRBJ2-1, the complete variable domain reads SQTIHQWPATLVQPVGSPLSLECTVEGTSNPNLYWYRQAAGRGLQLLFYSVGIGQISSEVPQNLSASRPQDRQFILSSKKLLLSDSGFYLCAWGLDTATYNEQFFGPGTRLTVL.